Below are 12 T cell receptor beta chains sequenced from a single sample in a study of control samples from healthy donors and cancer patients. Assay: immunoSEQ multiplex PCR; the TCRdb copy retains only in-frame clones and omits some. The sample contains roughly 86,000 clones, approximately 90% of which appear only once. The specimen was blood. Receptor source: a woman aged 18-29 years in good health.

This chain connects TRBV12-3 or TRBV12-4 to TRBJ2-1; D is undetermined. V was trimmed by 5 bases and J by 4 bases, leaving 9 bases between them. The CDR3 has 13 amino acids. In DNA, the CDR3 is TGTGCCAGCAGTGCAGGACCGTACAATGAGCAGTTCTTC. Amino acid sequence: CASSAGPYNEQFF.

This clone was found once. The chain employs TRBV6-1 and TRBJ1-4, with D uncertain. The CDR3 is 14 residues long. V gave up 0 bases and J gave up 8 bases, with 10 bases separating them. The germline V gene encodes CDR1 MNHNS and CDR2 SASEGT. Here the CDR3 DNA reads TGTGCCAGCAGTGAAGCTCGCCTGGGGGAAAAACTGTTTTTT. Protein: CASSEARLGEKLFF.

This chain joins TRBV27 and TRBJ1-2, with D maybe TRBD1 (6 bases). The V gene's germline CDR1 is MNHEY and CDR2 SMNVEV (reference sequence). V lost 5 bases to trimming and J lost 0 bases, with 16 bases between them. This CDR3 spans 16 amino acids. The CDR3 DNA reads TGTGCCAGCAGTCCCTGGACAGACCAGTCTAACTATGGCTACACCTTC. It yields the protein CASSPWTDQSNYGYTF.

This clone was seen only once. The gene calls are TRBV28 and TRBJ2-3; perhaps TRBD1 as D (5 bases). The V and J ends lost 10 bases and 3 bases respectively, with 20 bases between them. From germline, CDR1 is MDHEN and CDR2 SYDVKM. There are 15 residues in the CDR3. The chain's CDR3 is CATLNPREGTDTQYF. CDR3 DNA: TGTGCCACCCTCAACCCCAGGGAAGGGACAGATACGCAGTATTTT. The entire variable domain, with the rest obtained from reference TRBV28 and TRBJ2-3, is as follows: DVKVTQSSRYLVKRTGEKVFLECVQDMDHENMFWYRQDPGLGLRLIYFSYDVKMKEKGDIPEGYSVSREKKERFSLILESASTNQTSMYLCATLNPREGTDTQYFGPGTRLTVL.

V gene TRBV5-1 combines with J gene TRBJ2-1; TRBD2 aligns across 9 bases. In germline, CDR1 is SGHRS, CDR2 YFSETQ. V was clipped by 0 bases and J by 9 bases; unmatched bases: 7. This CDR3 comprises 15 residues. Here the CDR3 reads CASSLGPSGEGEQFF. The CDR3 nucleotides read TGCGCCAGCAGCTTGGGGCCTAGCGGGGAAGGTGAGCAGTTCTTC. Looking up the rest from reference TRBV5-1 and TRBJ2-1 gives the full variable domain: KAGVTQTPRYLIKTRGQQVTLSCSPISGHRSVSWYQQTPGQGLQFLFEYFSETQRNKGNFPGRFSGRQFSNSRSEMNVSTLELGDSALYLCASSLGPSGEGEQFFGPGTRLTVL.

This clone was seen just once. The chain joins TRBV6-5 to TRBJ1-4, with D possibly TRBD1 on 6 matching bases. Germline V gene data show CDR1 as MNHEY and CDR2 as SVGAGI. The CDR3 sequence is 15 residues long. Trimming pared 2 bases from V and 8 bases from J, leaving 15 bases between. DNA of the CDR3: TGTGCCAGCAGTTACGGGGGCGGGCTAGGGGAAAAACTGTTTTTT. This codes for CASSYGGGLGEKLFF.

The chain combines TRBV7-9 with TRBJ1-1; D call uncertain. Trimming pared 4 bases from V and 2 bases from J, leaving 14 bases between. Germline V gene data show CDR1 as SEHNR and CDR2 as FQNEAQ (reference sequence). The CDR3 is 15 residues long. The CDR3 DNA sequence: TGTGCCAGCAGCTCCCCGGGTCCTTTAAACACTGAAGCTTTCTTT. Translated, it gives CASSSPGPLNTEAFF.

This clone was detected once. The gene calls are TRBV5-4 and TRBJ1-2, with D possibly being TRBD1 (6 bases). The germline V gene has CDR1 SGHNT and CDR2 YYREEE (reference sequence). CDR3 size: 14 residues. The V end was cut by 0 bases, the J end by 5 bases, with 11 bases between. The CDR3: CASSLDQGPYGYTF. The CDR3 DNA reads as TGTGCCAGCAGCTTGGATCAGGGGCCTTATGGCTACACCTTC.

This sequence joins TRBV6-4 and TRBJ2-5; no firm D call. Deletions cut 3 bases from V and 1 base from J, with 6 bases between. There are 13 residues in the CDR3. Per germline, CDR1 MRHNA and CDR2 SNTAGT. The CDR3: CASSDAPQETQYF. For the CDR3, the DNA is TGTGCCAGCAGTGATGCCCCCCAAGAGACCCAGTACTTC.

The chain combines TRBV27 with TRBJ1-2; tentative D call: TRBD1 (5 bases). The germline V gene encodes CDR1 MNHEY and CDR2 SMNVEV (reference sequence). Trimming took 2 bases from V and 4 from J, leaving 14 bases between them. The CDR3 covers 15 residues. Here the CDR3 reads CASSLGGAASYGYTF. CDR3 bases: TGTGCCAGCAGTTTAGGAGGGGCCGCGAGCTATGGCTACACCTTC.

The CDR3: CASTDMMNTEAFF. The CDR3 DNA reads TGTGCCAGCACGGACATGATGAACACTGAAGCTTTCTTT. The chain couples TRBV2 to TRBJ1-1; D might be TRBD1 (5 bases). Between the trimmed V and J ends, which lost 7 bases and 0 bases, there was a span of 9 bases. Germline values: CDR1 SNHLY, CDR2 FYNNEI. The CDR3 sequence is 13 residues long.

The rearrangement joins TRBV9 to TRBJ2-1, with D tentatively TRBD2 (7 bases). The V and J ends lost 4 bases and 16 bases respectively, with 24 bases between them. CDR1 and CDR2 from the germline V gene are SGDLS and YYNGEE. The CDR3 runs to 14 residues. CDR3: CASSPRGAGAPFFF. In DNA form, the CDR3 reads TGTGCCAGCAGCCCCCGTGGGGCGGGGGCCCCGTTTTTCTTC.